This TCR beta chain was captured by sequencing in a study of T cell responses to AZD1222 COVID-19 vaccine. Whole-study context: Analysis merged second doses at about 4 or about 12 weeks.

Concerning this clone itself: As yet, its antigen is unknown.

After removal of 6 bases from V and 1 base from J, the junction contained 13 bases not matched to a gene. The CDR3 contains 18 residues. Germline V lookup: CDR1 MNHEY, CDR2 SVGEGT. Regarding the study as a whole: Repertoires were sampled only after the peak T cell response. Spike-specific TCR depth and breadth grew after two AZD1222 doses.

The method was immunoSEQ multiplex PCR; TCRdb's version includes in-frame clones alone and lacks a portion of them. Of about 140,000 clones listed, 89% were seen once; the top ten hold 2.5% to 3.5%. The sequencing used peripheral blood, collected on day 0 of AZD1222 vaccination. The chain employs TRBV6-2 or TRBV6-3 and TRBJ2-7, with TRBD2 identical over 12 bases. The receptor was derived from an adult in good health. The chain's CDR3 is CASSPSARTSGVSYEQYF. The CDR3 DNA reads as TGTGCCAGCAGCCCTAGCGCCCGGACTAGCGGGGTATCCTACGAGCAGTACTTC.